Listed below are T cell receptor beta chains from one sample, sequenced in a study of tumor-infiltrating lymphocytes in primary liver carcinoma. TCRdb re-called the multiplex PCR reads through MiXCR, storing one row per CDR3 protein. The table has 330,000 or so distinct CDR3 sequences, almost 65% seen once; the top ten hold under 8%. Input material: peripheral blood. These receptors came from a man aged 35 to 55 with primary liver carcinoma and hepatitis B virus infection. Each CDR3 is given with its conserved first and last residue. D genes are given only for firm matches. Size is omitted from some rows. Given values are once, few, many or a class for expanded clones.

D | J | V | size | CDR3 | DNA
. | TRBJ2-1 | TRBV6-5 | . | CASSSDFGKNERFF | TGTGCCAGCAGTTCAGATTTCGGTAAGAATGAGCGGTTCTTC
TRBD2 | TRBJ2-1 | TRBV6-6 | few | CASSWTSGNDEQFF | TGTGCCAGCAGCTGGACTAGCGGAAACGATGAGCAGTTCTTC
TRBD1 | TRBJ2-7 | TRBV10-3 | . | CAITEGGQGVHEQYF | TGTGCCATCACCGAGGGGGGACAGGGGGTCCACGAGCAGTACTTC
. | TRBJ1-5 | TRBV4-3 | . | CTSSHPTRDYSNQPQHF | TGCACCAGCAGCCACCCAACTCGAGACTATAGCAATCAGCCCCAGCATTTT
TRBD1 | TRBJ2-2 | TRBV29-1 | . | CSVEDRDRVTEELFF | TGCAGCGTTGAAGATCGCGACAGGGTCACTGAGGAGCTGTTTTTT
TRBD1 | TRBJ1-2 | TRBV20-1 | . | CSADTGQGDGYTF | TGCAGTGCTGATACCGGACAGGGCGACGGCTACACCTTC
. | TRBJ2-1 | TRBV5-5 | few | CASSLEAWSKDEQFF | TGTGCCAGCAGCTTGGAAGCTTGGAGCAAGGATGAGCAGTTCTTC
. | TRBJ2-5 | TRBV28 | many | CASRPPGTDGETQYF | TGTGCCAGCAGACCACCGGGGACGGACGGAGAGACCCAGTACTTC
. | TRBJ1-5 | TRBV11-2 | once | CASSVQCGQPQHF | TGTGCCAGCAGCGTACAGTGTGGTCAGCCCCAGCATTTT
. | TRBJ1-4 | TRBV14 | . | CASSRLGSGNEKLFF | TGTGCCAGCAGCCGTCTGGGGAGTGGTAATGAAAAACTGTTTTTT
TRBD2 | TRBJ2-1 | TRBV5-6 | . | CASSPSFILAGMDVQFF | TGTGCCAGCAGCCCCTCTTTTATCTTAGCGGGAATGGATGTGCAGTTCTTC
TRBD2 | TRBJ2-2 | TRBV6-2/TRBV6-3 | . | CASSAQLAGEDTVEQFF | TGTGCCAGCAGCGCGCAACTAGCGGGAGAGGACACCGTGGAGCAGTTTTTT
. | TRBJ2-7 | TRBV5-6 | . | CASSSYLIILRNPYEQYF | TGTGCCAGCAGCTCCTACCTAATTATTCTGAGGAACCCCTACGAGCAGTACTTC
TRBD1 | TRBJ1-5 | TRBV12-3/TRBV12-4 | many | CASSPGTVNSNQPQHF | TGTGCCAGCAGTCCAGGGACAGTCAATAGCAATCAGCCCCAGCATTTT
TRBD1 | TRBJ1-1 | TRBV12-3/TRBV12-4 | . | CASSPHRGGNTEAFF | TGTGCCAGCAGTCCGCACAGGGGGGGGAACACTGAAGCTTTCTTT
TRBD2 | TRBJ2-7 | TRBV7-8 | . | CVSSLSGLAASYEQYF | TGTGTCAGCAGCTTATCCGGACTAGCTGCTTCCTACGAGCAGTACTTC
. | TRBJ2-5 | TRBV24-1 | . | CATSDPEGGAETQYF | TGTGCCACCAGTGATCCCGAGGGGGGGGCAGAGACCCAGTACTTC
. | TRBJ2-7 | TRBV11-3 | . | CASSLTRGSNYEQYF | TGTGCCAGCAGCCTGACTAGGGGGAGTAATTACGAGCAGTACTTC
TRBD1 | TRBJ2-7 | TRBV12-3/TRBV12-4 | . | CDSSVGPGGATSYEQYF | TGTGACAGCAGTGTGGGGCCAGGGGGCGCGACTTCCTACGAGCAGTACTTC
. | TRBJ2-3 | TRBV28 | . | CASSAQGEIDTQYF | TGTGCCAGCAGTGCCCAGGGAGAAATAGATACGCAGTATTTT
. | TRBJ1-1 | TRBV30 | . | CAWNKLNTEAFF | TGTGCCTGGAACAAGTTGAACACTGAAGCTTTCTTT
TRBD1 | TRBJ1-1 | TRBV30 | few | CAWSASGGGDEAFF | TGTGCCTGGAGTGCCTCAGGGGGCGGCGATGAAGCTTTCTTT
. | TRBJ1-1 | TRBV5-4 | . | CASSTGGGPEAFF | TGTGCCAGCAGCACGGGGGGGGGCCCTGAAGCTTTCTTT
. | TRBJ2-2 | TRBV5-6 | few | CASSLGWVDSNTGELFF | TGTGCCAGCAGCTTGGGTTGGGTTGACAGTAACACCGGGGAGCTGTTTTTT
TRBD1 | TRBJ1-2 | TRBV5-4 | . | CASSLARGQGYCYTF | TGTGCCAGCAGCTTGGCCAGGGGACAGGGCTACTGCTACACCTTC
TRBD2 | TRBJ2-7 | TRBV11-2 | many | CASSFLSSGYEQYF | TGTGCCAGCAGCTTCCTCTCTAGCGGTTACGAGCAGTACTTC
. | TRBJ1-2 | TRBV11-2 | once | CASLEVRDYGYTF | TGTGCCAGCTTAGAGGTCAGGGACTATGGCTACACCTTC
TRBD2 | TRBJ2-7 | TRBV6-5 | . | CSSSYDGTSGSSYEQYF | TGTTCCAGCAGTTACGACGGGACTAGTGGGAGCTCCTACGAGCAGTACTTC
TRBD2 | TRBJ2-1 | TRBV29-1 | . | CRVGWLAGKGVQFF | TGCCGCGTTGGGTGGCTAGCGGGAAAAGGTGTGCAGTTCTTC
. | TRBJ1-5 | TRBV6-2/TRBV6-3 | . | CAGSSPRVLDQPQHF | TGTGCCGGCAGTTCCCCCAGGGTTTTAGATCAGCCCCAGCATTTT
TRBD1 | TRBJ2-5 | TRBV5-1 | few | CASSFGQGWETQYF | TGCGCCAGCAGCTTCGGACAGGGATGGGAGACCCAGTACTTC
. | TRBJ1-2 | TRBV7-8 | few | CASSKRLRTHGGGSGYTF | TGTGCCAGCAGCAAACGTCTCCGGACCCACGGGGGAGGTAGTGGCTACACCTTC
TRBD1 | TRBJ1-1 | TRBV11-1 | once | CACSLVGQGPNTEASF | TGTGCCTGCAGCTTAGTGGGACAGGGGCCAAACACTGAAGCTTCCTTT
. | TRBJ2-3 | TRBV10-1 | once | CASSESPGGHKDAQYF | TGCGCCAGCAGTGAGTCACCAGGGGGGCACAAAGATGCGCAGTATTTT
. | TRBJ2-2 | TRBV7-2 | . | CASSLRGFTGELFF | TGTGCCAGCAGCTTAAGAGGGTTCACCGGGGAGCTGTTTTTT
. | TRBJ2-1 | TRBV10-2 | few | CATSRGSGTGHEQFF | TGCGCCACCTCCAGGGGAAGCGGGACAGGTCATGAGCAGTTCTTC
. | TRBJ1-5 | TRBV6-1 | few | CVSSEVDYSNQPQHF | TGTGTCAGCAGTGAAGTAGATTATAGCAATCAGCCCCAGCATTTT
. | TRBJ2-3 | TRBV11-2 | . | CASSHTFAGRKSTDTQYF | TGTGCCAGCAGCCACACCTTCGCGGGTCGTAAGTCGACAGATACGCAGTATTTT
TRBD2 | TRBJ2-1 | TRBV5-1 | . | CASSSGTSSFEQFF | TGCGCCAGCAGCTCCGGGACTAGCTCCTTTGAGCAGTTCTTC
. | TRBJ2-1 | TRBV11-2 | . | CASSNHPVIRDSRYNEQLF | TGTGCCAGCAGCAACCATCCCGTAATCCGGGACTCGAGATACAATGAGCAGTTATTC
. | TRBJ2-5 | TRBV6-2/TRBV6-3 | many | CASSEETQYF | TGTGCCAGCAGTGAAGAGACCCAGTACTTC
TRBD2 | TRBJ2-1 | TRBV11-2 | . | CACSLRDYPNEFDEQFF | TGTGCCTGCAGCCTACGGGACTACCCGAATGAGTTCGATGAGCAGTTCTTC
TRBD2 | TRBJ2-6 | TRBV5-1 | . | CASSMETGGPSGANVLTF | TGCGCCAGCAGCATGGAAACGGGAGGGCCCTCTGGGGCCAACGTCCTGACTTTC
. | TRBJ2-7 | TRBV6-5 | many | CASSPIGQRQYF | TGTGCCAGCAGCCCCATTGGACAGCGGCAGTACTTC
TRBD2 | TRBJ2-1 | TRBV11-2 | . | CASSSSGASASNEQFF | TGTGCCAGCAGTTCGAGCGGGGCTAGCGCGAGCAATGAGCAGTTCTTC
TRBD1 | TRBJ1-2 | TRBV4-2 | many | CASSQGRQGAYGYTF | TGTGCCAGCAGCCAGGGCCGACAGGGGGCGTATGGCTACACCTTC
. | TRBJ1-1 | TRBV4-1 | . | CASSGRTEDTEAFF | TGCGCCAGTAGCGGTCGGACAGAGGACACTGAAGCTTTCTTT
TRBD1 | TRBJ1-6 | TRBV6-2/TRBV6-3 | once | CASNNRDSFYSPLHF | TGTGCCAGCAACAACCGGGACAGCTTCTATTCACCCCTCCACTTT
TRBD1 | TRBJ1-3 | TRBV5-5 | . | CASTSRQGVYSGNTIYF | TGTGCCAGCACCTCCAGACAGGGCGTCTACTCTGGAAACACCATATATTTT
. | TRBJ1-1 | TRBV12-3/TRBV12-4 | . | CASTRRGMNTEAFF | TGTGCCAGCACCCGGCGGGGGATGAACACTGAAGCTTTCTTT
TRBD1 | TRBJ2-2 | TRBV6-5 | many | CASSRTGFVGELFF | TGTGCCAGCTCTCGGACAGGGTTTGTCGGGGAGCTGTTTTTT
. | TRBJ2-7 | TRBV7-9 | . | CASSYGRDYEQYF | TGTGCCAGCAGCTATGGACGGGACTACGAGCAGTACTTC